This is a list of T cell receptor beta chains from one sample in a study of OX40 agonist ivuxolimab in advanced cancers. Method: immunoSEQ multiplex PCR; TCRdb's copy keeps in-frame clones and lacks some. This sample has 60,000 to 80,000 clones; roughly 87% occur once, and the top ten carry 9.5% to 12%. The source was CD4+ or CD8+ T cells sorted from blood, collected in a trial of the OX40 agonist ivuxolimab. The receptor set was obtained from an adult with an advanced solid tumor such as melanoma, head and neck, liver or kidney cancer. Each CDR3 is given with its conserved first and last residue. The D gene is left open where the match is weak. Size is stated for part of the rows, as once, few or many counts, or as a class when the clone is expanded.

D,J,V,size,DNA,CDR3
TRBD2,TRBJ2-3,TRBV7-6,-,TGTGCCAGCAGCCGGGGCGGGGGACCATCCAGCACAGATACGCAGTATTTT,CASSRGGGPSSTDTQYF
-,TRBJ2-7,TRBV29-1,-,TGCAGCGTTTCTCGGACTTACGAGCAGTACTTC,CSVSRTYEQYF
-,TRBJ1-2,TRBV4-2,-,TGTGCCAGCAGCCAAGGAGACAGGCTATATGGCTACACCTTC,CASSQGDRLYGYTF
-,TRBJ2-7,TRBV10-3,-,TGTGCCATCAAAAACCTCCTAGCTGGCGAGCAGTACTTC,CAIKNLLAGEQYF
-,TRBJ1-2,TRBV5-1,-,TGCGCCAGCAGTATGGGGACATTAGAGGGCTACACCTTC,CASSMGTLEGYTF
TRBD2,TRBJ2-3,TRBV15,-,TGTGCCACCAGCAGAGGAGGAGCGGGGGATTCAGATACGCAGTATTTT,CATSRGGAGDSDTQYF
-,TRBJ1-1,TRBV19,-,TGTGCCAGTAGTACCCATAGGGGGACTGAAGCTTTCTTT,CASSTHRGTEAFF
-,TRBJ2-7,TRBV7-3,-,TGTGCCAGCAGCCCCAACCCCGCGGATAACTACGAGCAGTACTTC,CASSPNPADNYEQYF
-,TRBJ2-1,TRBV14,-,TGTGCCAGCAGCTTGGTTCGGGCCGGCAATGAGCAGTTCTTC,CASSLVRAGNEQFF
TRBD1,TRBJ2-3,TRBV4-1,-,TGCGCCAGCAGCCAAGATCGGACAGGGGGCACAGATACGCAGTATTTT,CASSQDRTGGTDTQYF
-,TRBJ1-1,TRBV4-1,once,TGCGCCAGCAGCCTCCTTGGACAAAGGAACACTGAAGCTTTCTTT,CASSLLGQRNTEAFF
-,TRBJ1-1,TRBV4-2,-,TGTGCCAGCAGCCAAGTGAATGGGGGTTCCTGGGGTTCGAACACTGAAGCTTTCTTT,CASSQVNGGSWGSNTEAFF
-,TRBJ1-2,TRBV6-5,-,TGTGCCAGCAGTTACTCGCCCGCAGCCTTTAACTATGGCTACACCTTC,CASSYSPAAFNYGYTF
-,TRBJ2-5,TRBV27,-,TGTGCCAGCAGTTCGTTGGTGGGGGTCCAAGAGACCCAGTACTTC,CASSSLVGVQETQYF
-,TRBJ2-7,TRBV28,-,TGTGCCAGCAGTTTCTGGGTCTCCTACGAGCAGTACTTC,CASSFWVSYEQYF
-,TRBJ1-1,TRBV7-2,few,TGTGCCAGCAGCTTAGGGTGGACAGCCATTGAAGCTTTCTTT,CASSLGWTAIEAFF
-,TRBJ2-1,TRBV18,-,TGTGCCAGCTCACCCCCAGCGCGTAGAAGGGATGAGCAGTTCTTC,CASSPPARRRDEQFF
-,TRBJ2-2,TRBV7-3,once,TGTGCCAGCAGCTTTGACAGCGCAACGAACACCGGGGAGCTGTTTTTT,CASSFDSATNTGELFF
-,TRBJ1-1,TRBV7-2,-,TGTGCCAGCAGCTTAAAGGCGGACAACACTGAAGCTTTCTTT,CASSLKADNTEAFF
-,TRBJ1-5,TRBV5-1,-,TGCGCCAGCAGCTTGCAGGGATCGGGTCAGCCCCAGCATTTT,CASSLQGSGQPQHF
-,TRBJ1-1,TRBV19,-,TGTGCCAGTAGTATGAGGGACACTGAAGCTTTCTTT,CASSMRDTEAFF
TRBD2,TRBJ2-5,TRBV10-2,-,TGCGCCAGCAGTGAGAGGCGGGGGGGTAAAGAGACCCAGTACTTC,CASSERRGGKETQYF
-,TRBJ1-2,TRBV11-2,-,TGTGCCAGCAGCTGGGGACCGATTAACTATGGCTACACCTTC,CASSWGPINYGYTF
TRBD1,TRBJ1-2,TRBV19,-,TGTGCCAGTAGACGACAGACAGGGCATGGCTACACCTTC,CASRRQTGHGYTF
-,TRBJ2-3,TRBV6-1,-,TGTGCCAGCAGTGAAGTGAAGCTAACGCAGTATTTT,CASSEVKLTQYF
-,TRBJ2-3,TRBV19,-,TGTGCCAGTAAGAGGTTTTCTTTAGGAGACACAGATACGCAGTATTTT,CASKRFSLGDTDTQYF
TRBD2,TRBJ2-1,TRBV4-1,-,TGCGCCAGCAGCCACCTACTAGCGGGAGGCCGCCGGGATGAGCAGTTCTTC,CASSHLLAGGRRDEQFF
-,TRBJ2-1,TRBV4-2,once,TGTGCCAGCTCCGGAGCGGCTGAGCAGTTCTTC,CASSGAAEQFF
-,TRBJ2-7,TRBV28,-,TGTGCCAGCAGTTTGAGGCTTTACGAGCAGTACTTC,CASSLRLYEQYF
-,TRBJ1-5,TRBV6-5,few,TGTGCCAGCCGACACGCCAATCAGCCCCAGCATTTT,CASRHANQPQHF
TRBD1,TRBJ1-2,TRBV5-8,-,TGTGCCAGCAGTCACCGGGACAGGGGGTTTGGCTACACCTTC,CASSHRDRGFGYTF
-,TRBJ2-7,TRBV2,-,TGTGCCAGCACCGCAGCTGGGGGGAGAGGGTACGAGCAGTACTTC,CASTAAGGRGYEQYF
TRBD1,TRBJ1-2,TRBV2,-,TGTGCCAGCAGGAGGGGGCTCGGCGACTATGGCTACACCTTC,CASRRGLGDYGYTF
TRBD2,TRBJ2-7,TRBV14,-,TGTGCCAGCAGCCTACCGGGACTAGCGGGAGGGTACGAGCAGTACTTC,CASSLPGLAGGYEQYF
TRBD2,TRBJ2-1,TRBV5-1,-,TGCGCCAGCAGCTTGGAACTAGCGGGACCCAATGAGCAGTTCTTC,CASSLELAGPNEQFF
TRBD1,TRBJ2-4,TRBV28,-,TGTGCCAGCATCGGGCGACAGGGATCTAAAAACATTCAGTACTTC,CASIGRQGSKNIQYF
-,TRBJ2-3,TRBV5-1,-,TGCGCCAGCAGCTTGGGGGATATAGATACGCAGTATTTT,CASSLGDIDTQYF
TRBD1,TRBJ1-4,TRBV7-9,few,TGTGCCAGCAGCACAGGGGGGGGCTTGGGTGAAAAACTGTTTTTT,CASSTGGGLGEKLFF
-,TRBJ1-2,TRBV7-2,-,TGTGCCAGCAGCTTAGGATCCGGCAGGAGATATGGCTACACCTTC,CASSLGSGRRYGYTF
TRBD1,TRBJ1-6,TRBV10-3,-,TGTGCCATCACCGAGACAGGGGGTAATTCACCCCTCCACTTT,CAITETGGNSPLHF
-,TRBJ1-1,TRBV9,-,TGTGCCAGCAGCGCTGACCCCTCGAGCACTGAAGCTTTCTTT,CASSADPSSTEAFF
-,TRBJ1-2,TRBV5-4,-,TGTGCCAGCAGCTTGGACAGCTATGGCTACACCTTC,CASSLDSYGYTF
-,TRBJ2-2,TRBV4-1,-,TGCGCCAGCAGTCATACCGGGGAGCTGTTTTTT,CASSHTGELFF
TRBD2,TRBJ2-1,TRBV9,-,TGTGCCAGCAGCGCGAGGAGTGGGGCTAGCGGAGGGAATGAGCAGTTCTTC,CASSARSGASGGNEQFF
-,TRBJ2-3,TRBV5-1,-,TGCGCCAGCAGCGGGCCAACTAGCACAGATACGCAGTATTTT,CASSGPTSTDTQYF
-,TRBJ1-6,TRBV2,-,TGTGCCAGCACTGAAGGGAGGAGCTCCTATAATTCACCCCTCCACTTT,CASTEGRSSYNSPLHF
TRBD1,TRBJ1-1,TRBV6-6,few,TGTGCCAGCAGTTACAGACAGGGAATGACTGAAGCTTTCTTT,CASSYRQGMTEAFF
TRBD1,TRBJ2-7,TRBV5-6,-,TGTGCCAGCAGCTTGGACAGGGGGAGTAACGAGCAGTACTTC,CASSLDRGSNEQYF
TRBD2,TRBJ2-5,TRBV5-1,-,TGCGCCAGTCGGGGGGGCCCCCTCAAAGAGACCCAGTACTTC,CASRGGPLKETQYF
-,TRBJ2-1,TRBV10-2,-,TGCGCCAGCAGTAGACTAGGAGGGGCCTATAATGAGCAGTTCTTC,CASSRLGGAYNEQFF